Presented here are 2 T cell receptor beta chains from one specimen sequenced in a study of shared clonotypes between healthy human individuals. Profiling relied on immunoSEQ multiplex PCR, and the TCRdb table lists in-frame clones only, not all of them. Of about 2.5 million clones listed, less than 95% are singletons. The sequenced sample consisted of naive CD4+ T cells from PBMCs. Subset in this sample: CD45RA+ positively selected. The receptors were gathered from a young man in good health. Some clones in this sample may be carry-over from other donors' samples.

The genes are TRBV28 and TRBJ2-3, with 9 bases lining up with TRBD1. The J segment lost 11 bases and the V segment lost 4 bases, leaving 4 bases of the junction unmatched. The CDR3 spans 12 residues. The germline gives CDR1 MDHEN, CDR2 SYDVKM. The CDR3 DNA is TGTGCCAGCAGTTGGGGGGACAGGGAGCAGTATTTT. Its translation is CASSWGDREQYF. Complete variable domain (other parts from reference TRBV28 and TRBJ2-3): DVKVTQSSRYLVKRTGEKVFLECVQDMDHENMFWYRQDPGLGLRLIYFSYDVKMKEKGDIPEGYSVSREKKERFSLILESASTNQTSMYLCASSWGDREQYFGPGTRLTVL.

The chain joins TRBV11-1 to TRBJ2-1, with D perhaps assigned TRBD1 or TRBD2 (5 bases each). CDR3 length: 15 amino acids. The V gene's germline CDR1 is SGHAT and CDR2 FQDESV (reference sequence). V was cut by 3 bases and J by 3 bases, with 12 bases left in between. The CDR3 DNA sequence: TGTGCCAGCAGCTTTGGGGGAGCAATCTACAATGAGCAGTTCTTC. It specifies CASSFGGAIYNEQFF.